The 6 T cell receptor beta chains in this list originate from one sample, sequenced in a study of graft-versus-host responses after intestinal transplantation. The protocol was immunoSEQ multiplex PCR, while the TCRdb copy is restricted to in-frame clones and leaves out a portion. The repertoire has about 100,000 clones, roughly nine tenths of them found once; the top ten carry 0.85% to 1%. Which antigens these TCRs recognize remains unknown. The sample here was unstimulated CD4+ T cells sorted from spleen or lymph node cells, taken before transplant. All receptors derive from a human donor who was the organ donor for an intestinal transplant.

V and J are TRBV28 and TRBJ1-1, with D unresolved. The CDR3 consists of 15 residues. Germline V lookup: CDR1 MDHEN, CDR2 SYDVKM. The V and J ends lost 6 bases and 3 bases respectively, with 17 bases between them. This CDR3 is CASRRRTTADTEAFF. CDR3 sequence (DNA): TGTGCCAGCAGGCGACGGACGACGGCGGACACTGAAGCTTTCTTT.

The chain joins TRBV10-3 to TRBJ1-4; D is unclear. Per germline, CDR1 ENHRY and CDR2 SYGVKD. The CDR3 has 14 residues. Trimming stripped 0 bases from V and 7 bases from J, with 9 bases between. CDR3 sequence reads: CAISESTGSEKLFF. The DNA for the CDR3 is TGTGCCATCAGTGAGTCGACTGGGAGTGAAAAACTGTTTTTT.

This clone was recorded a few times. The chain recombines TRBV6-4 with TRBJ2-3; no clear D gene. CDR1 is MRHNA and CDR2 is SNTAGT in the germline V gene. The CDR3 runs 13 residues. V was pared by 0 bases and J by 8 bases, with 9 bases between. This CDR3 is CASSDSQSTTQYF. The CDR3 bases are TGTGCCAGCAGTGACTCCCAGTCGACTACGCAGTATTTT.

The V call is TRBV5-5, the J call TRBJ1-1; D may be TRBD1 (6 bases). The CDR3 is 15 residues long. Trimming stripped 1 base from V and 0 bases from J, with 10 bases between. The germline V gene has CDR1 SGHKS and CDR2 YYEKEE (reference sequence). CDR3 nucleotide sequence: TGTGCCAGCAGCTTGTATCCAGGGGTGAACACTGAAGCTTTCTTT. Translated, it gives CASSLYPGVNTEAFF. The full variable domain, rest sourced from reference TRBV5-5 and TRBJ1-1, is DAGVTQSPTHLIKTRGQQVTLRCSPISGHKSVSWYQQVLGQGPQFIFQYYEKEERGRGNFPDRFSARQFPNYSSELNVNALLLGDSALYLCASSLYPGVNTEAFFGQGTRLTVV.

CDR3 DNA sequence: TGCGCCAGCAGCCAATTTCCTGGACTAGCGGGAGCGTACGAGCAGTACTTC. This encodes CASSQFPGLAGAYEQYF. This sequence joins TRBV4-1 and TRBJ2-7; 13 bases fit TRBD2. This CDR3 spans 17 amino acids. Germline CDR1 reads MGHRA; CDR2 reads YSYEKL. V shed 2 bases and J 4 bases; nucleotides not matched to a gene: 8.

The genes are TRBV15 and TRBJ1-1, with D unresolved. Germline CDR1 and CDR2: LNHNV and YYDKDF (reference sequence). The CDR3 loop spans 12 amino acids. The ends were cut back, 5 bases at V and 2 bases at J, with 6 bases in the middle. CDR3 residues: CATSDGNTEAFF. The CDR3 DNA is TGTGCCACCAGCGACGGAAACACTGAAGCTTTCTTT.